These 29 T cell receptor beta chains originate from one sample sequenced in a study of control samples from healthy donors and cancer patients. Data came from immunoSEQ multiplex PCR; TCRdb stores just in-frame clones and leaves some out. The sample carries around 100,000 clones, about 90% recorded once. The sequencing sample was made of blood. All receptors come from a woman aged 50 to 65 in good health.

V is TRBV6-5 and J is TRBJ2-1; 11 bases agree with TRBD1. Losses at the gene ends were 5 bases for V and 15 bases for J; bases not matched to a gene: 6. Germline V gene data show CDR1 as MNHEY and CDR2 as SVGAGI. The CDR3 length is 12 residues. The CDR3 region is CASSPGQGALFF. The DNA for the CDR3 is TGTGCCAGCAGTCCAGGACAGGGGGCTCTGTTCTTC.

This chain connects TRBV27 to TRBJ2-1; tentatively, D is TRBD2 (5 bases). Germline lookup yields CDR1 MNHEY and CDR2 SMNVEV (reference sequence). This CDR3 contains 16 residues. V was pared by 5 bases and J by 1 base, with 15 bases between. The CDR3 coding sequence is TGTGCCAGCAGTGCGAGGGAGAGTCTATCCTACAATGAGCAGTTCTTC. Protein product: CASSARESLSYNEQFF.

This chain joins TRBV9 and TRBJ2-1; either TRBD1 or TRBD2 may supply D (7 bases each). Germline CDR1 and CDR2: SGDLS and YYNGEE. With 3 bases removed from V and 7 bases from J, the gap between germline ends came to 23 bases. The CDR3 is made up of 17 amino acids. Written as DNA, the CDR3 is TGTGCCAGCAGCGAAGGGGGCGGGAGTGGGCCTGCTAATGAGCAGTTCTTC. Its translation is CASSEGGGSGPANEQFF.

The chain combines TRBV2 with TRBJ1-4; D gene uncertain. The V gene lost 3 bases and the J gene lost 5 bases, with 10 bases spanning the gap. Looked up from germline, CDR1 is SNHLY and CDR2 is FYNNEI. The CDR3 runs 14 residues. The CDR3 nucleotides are TGTGCCAGCAGTGAGCAGAAGTTCAATGAAAAACTGTTTTTT. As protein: CASSEQKFNEKLFF.

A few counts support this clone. The CDR3 bases are TGTGCCAGCAGCCACCCTGATGGTACGCAGTATTTT. Protein sequence: CASSHPDGTQYF. The V and J genes are TRBV7-3 and TRBJ2-3; D gene unclear. The ends were cut back, 5 bases at V and 8 bases at J, with 11 bases in the middle. The CDR3 covers 12 residues. Germline V gene sequence: CDR1 SGHTA, CDR2 FQGTGA.

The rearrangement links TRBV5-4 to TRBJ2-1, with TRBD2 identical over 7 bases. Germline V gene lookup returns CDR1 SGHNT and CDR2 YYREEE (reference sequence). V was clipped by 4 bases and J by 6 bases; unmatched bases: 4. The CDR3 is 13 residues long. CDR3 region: CASSRTGGNEQFF. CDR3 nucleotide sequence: TGTGCCAGCAGCCGGACGGGGGGCAATGAGCAGTTCTTC.

The CDR3 region is CASSEGQGAAYGYTF. CDR3 nucleotides: TGTGCCAGCAGCGAGGGACAGGGGGCGGCCTATGGCTACACCTTC. The J gene is TRBJ1-2, the V gene TRBV9; 12 nucleotides match TRBD1. The CDR3 is made up of 15 amino acids. Germline V gene sequence: CDR1 SGDLS, CDR2 YYNGEE. V lost 3 bases and J lost 4; bases outside the gene matches: 4. The complete variable domain, with remaining parts taken from reference TRBV9 and TRBJ1-2, reads DSGVTQTPKHLITATGQRVTLRCSPRSGDLSVYWYQQSLDQGLQFLIQYYNGEERAKGNILERFSAQQFPDLHSELNLSSLELGDSALYFCASSEGQGAAYGYTFGSGTRLTVV.

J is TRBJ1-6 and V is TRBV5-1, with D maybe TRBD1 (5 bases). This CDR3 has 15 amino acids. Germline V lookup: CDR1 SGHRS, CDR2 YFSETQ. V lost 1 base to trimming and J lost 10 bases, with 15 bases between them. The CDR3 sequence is CASSLIGGSGSPLHF. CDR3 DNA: TGCGCCAGCAGCTTGATCGGGGGGAGCGGGTCACCCCTCCACTTT.

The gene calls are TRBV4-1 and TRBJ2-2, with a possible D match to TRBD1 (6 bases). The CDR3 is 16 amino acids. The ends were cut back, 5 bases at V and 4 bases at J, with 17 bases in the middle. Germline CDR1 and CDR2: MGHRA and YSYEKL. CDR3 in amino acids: CASSTRQVIITGELFF. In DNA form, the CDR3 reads TGCGCCAGCAGCACCCGACAGGTGATTATCACCGGGGAGCTGTTTTTT.

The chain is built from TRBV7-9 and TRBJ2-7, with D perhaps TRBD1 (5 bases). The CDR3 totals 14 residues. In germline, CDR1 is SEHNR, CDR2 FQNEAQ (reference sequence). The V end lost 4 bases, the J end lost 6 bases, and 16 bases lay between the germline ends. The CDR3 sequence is CASSSSQVGPEQYV. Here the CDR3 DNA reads TGTGCCAGCAGCTCGTCACAGGTAGGGCCCGAGCAGTACGTC.

The CDR3 region has the DNA TGTGCCAGCAGAAAGGAGACAGCATCAAGCTCCTACGAGCAGTACGTC. This sequence encodes CASRKETASSSYEQYV. The chain uses TRBV2 and TRBJ2-7, with D perhaps matching TRBD1 (5 bases). The CDR3 runs 16 residues. The germline CDR1 and CDR2 sequences are SNHLY and FYNNEI. V lost 6 bases to trimming and J lost 0 bases, with 18 bases between them.

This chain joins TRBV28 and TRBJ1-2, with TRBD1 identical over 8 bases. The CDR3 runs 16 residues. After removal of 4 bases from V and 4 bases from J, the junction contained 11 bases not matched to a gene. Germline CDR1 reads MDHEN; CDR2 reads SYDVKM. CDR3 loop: CASSSPRGTGLYGYTF. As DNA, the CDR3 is TGTGCCAGCAGTTCTCCTAGGGGGACAGGCCTCTATGGCTACACCTTC.

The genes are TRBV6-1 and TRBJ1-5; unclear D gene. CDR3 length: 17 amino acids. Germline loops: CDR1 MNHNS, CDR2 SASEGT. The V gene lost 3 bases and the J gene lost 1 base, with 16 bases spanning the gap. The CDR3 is CASSEYGRALSNQPQHF. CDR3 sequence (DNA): TGTGCCAGCAGTGAGTATGGGCGGGCTCTAAGCAATCAGCCCCAGCATTTT.

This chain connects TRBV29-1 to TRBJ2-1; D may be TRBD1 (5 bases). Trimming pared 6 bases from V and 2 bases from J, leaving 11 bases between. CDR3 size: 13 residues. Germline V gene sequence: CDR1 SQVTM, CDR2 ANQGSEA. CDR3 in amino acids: CSVAGFTYNEQFF. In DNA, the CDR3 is TGCAGCGTGGCAGGGTTCACCTACAATGAGCAGTTCTTC.

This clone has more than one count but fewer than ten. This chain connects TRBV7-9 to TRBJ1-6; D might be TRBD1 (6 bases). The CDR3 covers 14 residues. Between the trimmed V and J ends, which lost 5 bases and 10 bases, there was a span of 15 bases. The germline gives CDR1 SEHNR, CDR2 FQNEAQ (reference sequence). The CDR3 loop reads CASSTGQDNSPLHF. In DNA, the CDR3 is TGTGCCAGCAGCACGGGACAAGACAACTCACCCCTCCACTTT.

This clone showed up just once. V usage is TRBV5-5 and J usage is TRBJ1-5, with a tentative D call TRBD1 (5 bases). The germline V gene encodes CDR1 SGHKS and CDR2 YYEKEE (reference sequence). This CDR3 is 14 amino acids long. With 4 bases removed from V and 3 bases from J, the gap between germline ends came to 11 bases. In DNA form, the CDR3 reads TGTGCCAGCAGCCCCGGGACCGTCAATCAGCCCCAGCATTTT. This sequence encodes CASSPGTVNQPQHF.

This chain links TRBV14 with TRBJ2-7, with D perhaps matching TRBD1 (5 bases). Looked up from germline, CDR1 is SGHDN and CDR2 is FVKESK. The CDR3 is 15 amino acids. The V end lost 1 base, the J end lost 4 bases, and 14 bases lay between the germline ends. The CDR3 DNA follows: TGTGCCAGCAGCCAAGGAAGGAGACAGCTTTACGAGCAGTACTTC. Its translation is CASSQGRRQLYEQYF.

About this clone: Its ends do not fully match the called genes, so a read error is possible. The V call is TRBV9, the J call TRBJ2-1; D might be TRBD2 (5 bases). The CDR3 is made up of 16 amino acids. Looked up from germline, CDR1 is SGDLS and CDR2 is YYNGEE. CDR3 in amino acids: CASSVEGGSAHNKQFF. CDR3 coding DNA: TGTGCCAGCAGCGTAGAAGGAGGTAGCGCCCACAATAAGCAGTTCTTC.

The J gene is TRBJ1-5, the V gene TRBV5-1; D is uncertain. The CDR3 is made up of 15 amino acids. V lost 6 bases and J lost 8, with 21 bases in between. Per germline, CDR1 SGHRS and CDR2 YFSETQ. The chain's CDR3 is CASKKRTDALEPQHF. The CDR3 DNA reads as TGCGCCAGCAAAAAAAGGACGGACGCCTTAGAGCCCCAGCATTTT.

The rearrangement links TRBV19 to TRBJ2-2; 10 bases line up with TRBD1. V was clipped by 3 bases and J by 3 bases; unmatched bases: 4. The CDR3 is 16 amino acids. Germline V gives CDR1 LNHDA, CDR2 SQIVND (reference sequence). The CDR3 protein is CASSIGTGVDTGELFF. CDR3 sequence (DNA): TGTGCCAGTAGTATTGGGACAGGGGTCGACACCGGGGAGCTGTTTTTT.

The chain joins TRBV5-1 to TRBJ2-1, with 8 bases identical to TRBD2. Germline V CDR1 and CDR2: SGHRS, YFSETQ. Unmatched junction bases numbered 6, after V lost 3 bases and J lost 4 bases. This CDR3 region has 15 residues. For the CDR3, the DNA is TGCGCCAGCAGCTCCGGGACTAGTTCTTACAATGAGCAGTTCTTC. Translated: CASSSGTSSYNEQFF.

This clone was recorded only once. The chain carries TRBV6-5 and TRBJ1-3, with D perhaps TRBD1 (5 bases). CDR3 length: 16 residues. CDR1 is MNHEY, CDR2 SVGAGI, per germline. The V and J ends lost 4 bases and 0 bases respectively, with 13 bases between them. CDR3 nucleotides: TGTGCCAGCAGTTTGAAGGGGAGGGACTCTGGAAACACCATATATTTT. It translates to CASSLKGRDSGNTIYF.

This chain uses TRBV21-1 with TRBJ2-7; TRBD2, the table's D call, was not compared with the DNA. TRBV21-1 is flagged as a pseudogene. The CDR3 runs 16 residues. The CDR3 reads CASNTLRTSSHYEQYV. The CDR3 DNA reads TGTGCCAGCAACACACTACGGACTAGCAGTCACTACGAGCAGTACGTC.

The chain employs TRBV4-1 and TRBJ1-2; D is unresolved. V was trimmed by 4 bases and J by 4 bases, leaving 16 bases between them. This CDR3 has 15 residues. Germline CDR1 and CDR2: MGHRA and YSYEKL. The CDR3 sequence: CASSPKFQGTYGYTF. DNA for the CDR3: TGCGCCAGCAGCCCAAAGTTCCAAGGCACCTATGGCTACACCTTC.

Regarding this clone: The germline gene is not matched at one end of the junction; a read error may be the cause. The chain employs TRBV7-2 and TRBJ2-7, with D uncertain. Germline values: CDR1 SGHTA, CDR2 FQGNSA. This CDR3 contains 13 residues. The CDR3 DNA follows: TGTGCCAGCGGCTTCCTCGAAGGCTACGAGCAGTACTTC. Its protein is CASGFLEGYEQYF.

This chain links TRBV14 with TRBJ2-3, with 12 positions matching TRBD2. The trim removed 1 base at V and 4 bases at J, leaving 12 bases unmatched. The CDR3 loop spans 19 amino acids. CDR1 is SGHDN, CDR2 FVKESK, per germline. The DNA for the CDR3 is TGTGCCAGCAGCCAAGGGCTAGCGGGAGGGCTGCGATTGTCAGATACGCAGTATTTT. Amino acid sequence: CASSQGLAGGLRLSDTQYF. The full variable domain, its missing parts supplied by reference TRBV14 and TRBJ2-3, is EAGVTQFPSHSVIEKGQTVTLRCDPISGHDNLYWYRRVMGKEIKFLLHFVKESKQDESGMPNNRFLAERTGGTYSTLKVQPAELEDSGVYFCASSQGLAGGLRLSDTQYFGPGTRLTVL.

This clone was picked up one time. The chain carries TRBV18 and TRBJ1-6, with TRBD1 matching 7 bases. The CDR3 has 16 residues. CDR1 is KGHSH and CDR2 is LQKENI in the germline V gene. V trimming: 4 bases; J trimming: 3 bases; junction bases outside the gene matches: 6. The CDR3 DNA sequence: TGTGCCAGCTCACTGAGGACAGGCGGCTATAATTCACCCCTCCACTTT. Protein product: CASSLRTGGYNSPLHF. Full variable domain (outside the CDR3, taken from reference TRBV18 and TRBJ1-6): NAGVMQNPRHLVRRRGQEARLRCSPMKGHSHVYWYRQLPEEGLKFMVYLQKENIIDESGMPKERFSAEFPKEGPSILRIQQVVRGDSAAYFCASSLRTGGYNSPLHFGNGTRLTVT.

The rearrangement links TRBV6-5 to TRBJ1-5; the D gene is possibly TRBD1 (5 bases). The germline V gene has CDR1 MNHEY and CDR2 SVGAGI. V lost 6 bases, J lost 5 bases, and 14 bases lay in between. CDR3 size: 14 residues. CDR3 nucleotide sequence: TGTGCCAGCAGGAAGGGGACTATAGATCAGCCCCAGCATTTT. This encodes CASRKGTIDQPQHF.

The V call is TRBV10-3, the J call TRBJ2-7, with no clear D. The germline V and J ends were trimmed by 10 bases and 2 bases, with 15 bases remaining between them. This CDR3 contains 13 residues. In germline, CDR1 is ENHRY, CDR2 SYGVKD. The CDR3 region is CATNRVQAYEQYF. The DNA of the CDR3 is TGTGCCACCAACCGGGTCCAAGCCTACGAGCAGTACTTC.